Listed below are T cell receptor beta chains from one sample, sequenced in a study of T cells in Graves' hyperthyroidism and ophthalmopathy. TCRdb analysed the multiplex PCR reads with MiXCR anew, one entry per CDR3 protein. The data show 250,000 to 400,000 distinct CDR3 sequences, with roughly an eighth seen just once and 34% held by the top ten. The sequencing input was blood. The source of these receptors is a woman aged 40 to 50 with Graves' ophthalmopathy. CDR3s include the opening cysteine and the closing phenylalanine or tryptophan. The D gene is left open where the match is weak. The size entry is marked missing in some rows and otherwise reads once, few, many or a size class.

CASSLDVRVEKLFF	TGTGCCAGCAGCTTAGACGTTCGGGTCGAAAAACTGTTTTTT	TRBV7-9	TRBJ1-4	-	-
CASSVTGTSTDTQYF	TGTGCCAGCAGCGTAACCGGGACTAGCACAGATACGCAGTATTTT	TRBV9	TRBJ2-3	-	many
CASKATGRTGGYTF	TGTGCCAGCAAAGCGACAGGGCGCACGGGTGGCTACACCTTC	TRBV2	TRBJ1-2	TRBD1	many
CSAIQGSNYGYTF	TGCAGTGCTATTCAGGGTTCCAACTATGGCTACACCTTC	TRBV20-1	TRBJ1-2	-	few
CASSSLGQFEAFF	TGTGCCAGCAGTTCCCTGGGACAGTTTGAAGCTTTCTTT	TRBV6-1	TRBJ1-1	TRBD1	many
CSADNAGGTSDTQYF	TGCAGTGCTGATAATGCGGGGGGGACTTCAGATACGCAGTATTTT	TRBV20-1	TRBJ2-3	TRBD2	-
CASSISSGTQTQYF	TGTGCCAGTAGTATCTCTAGCGGGACCCAGACGCAGTATTTT	TRBV19	TRBJ2-3	TRBD2	many
CASKGQVNTGELFF	TGTGCCAGCAAAGGACAGGTGAACACCGGGGAGCTGTTTTTT	TRBV12-3/TRBV12-4	TRBJ2-2	TRBD1	many
CASSLGYSVERPGELFF	TGTGCCAGCAGCTTGGGATATAGCGTGGAGAGGCCCGGGGAGCTGTTTTTT	TRBV5-6	TRBJ2-2	-	-
CASSLTSGGDTQYF	TGCGCCAGCAGCCTCACGTCGGGGGGAGATACGCAGTATTTT	TRBV4-1	TRBJ2-3	TRBD2	-
CASKASTGQETQYF	TGTGCCAGCAAAGCTTCGACGGGGCAAGAGACCCAGTACTTC	TRBV2	TRBJ2-5	-	many
CASLPGQGNYEQYF	TGTGCCAGCCTCCCGGGACAGGGAAACTACGAGCAGTACTTC	TRBV5-5	TRBJ2-7	TRBD1	-
CASSLAGQAWDQPQHF	TGTGCCAGCAGTTTAGCGGGACAGGCATGGGATCAGCCCCAGCATTTT	TRBV12-3/TRBV12-4	TRBJ1-5	TRBD1	many
CASRESPNEKLFF	TGTGCCAGCAGAGAGTCACCTAATGAAAAACTGTTTTTT	TRBV7-9	TRBJ1-4	-	few
CASSPDRGGEQYF	TGCGCCAGCAGCCCGGACAGGGGTGGCGAGCAGTACTTC	TRBV5-1	TRBJ2-7	TRBD1	-
CASNLQGPRGNYEQYF	TGTGCCAGCAACCTACAGGGCCCGCGGGGAAACTACGAGCAGTACTTC	TRBV2	TRBJ2-7	-	many
CSGRDSQIMNTEAFF	TGCAGCGGGCGAGACTCACAAATAATGAACACTGAAGCTTTCTTT	TRBV29-1	TRBJ1-1	-	many
CASNPSWYTEAFF	TGTGCCAGCAACCCTTCGTGGTACACTGAAGCTTTCTTT	TRBV7-2	TRBJ1-1	-	many
CASSPRQGGSTDTQYF	TGTGCCAGCTCACCCCGACAGGGCGGCAGCACAGATACGCAGTATTTT	TRBV18	TRBJ2-3	TRBD1	-
CASSPDGMNTEAFF	TGTGCCAGCAGCCCTGACGGGATGAACACTGAAGCTTTCTTT	TRBV9	TRBJ1-1	-	few
CSAAHRAHQETQYF	TGCAGTGCAGCTCACAGGGCCCACCAAGAGACCCAGTACTTC	TRBV20-1	TRBJ2-5	-	few
CASRTGQGNQPQHF	TGTGCCAGCAGGACAGGACAGGGCAATCAGCCCCAGCATTTT	TRBV27	TRBJ1-5	TRBD1	-
CASRRDGASYEQYF	TGTGCCAGCAGGCGTGACGGGGCCTCCTACGAGCAGTACTTC	TRBV6-2/TRBV6-3	TRBJ2-7	-	many
CASSLDSFNEQFF	TGTGCCAGCAGCTTAGACAGTTTCAATGAGCAGTTCTTC	TRBV27	TRBJ2-1	-	many
CASSSRQGGTGELFF	TGTGCCAGCAGTTCCCGACAGGGGGGCACCGGGGAGCTGTTTTTT	TRBV28	TRBJ2-2	TRBD1	many
CASSSWGLAGANAAKNIQYF	TGTGCCAGCAGTTCCTGGGGACTAGCGGGAGCGAATGCAGCCAAAAACATTCAGTACTTC	TRBV27	TRBJ2-4	TRBD2	-
CASRATGRGETQYF	TGTGCCAGCAGGGCGACAGGGAGGGGAGAGACCCAGTACTTC	TRBV6-1	TRBJ2-5	-	many
CASSPSGGADTQYF	TGTGCCAGCAGCCCAAGCGGGGGCGCAGATACGCAGTATTTT	TRBV12-3/TRBV12-4	TRBJ2-3	TRBD2	-